These T cell receptor beta chains were read from a single sample in a study of beta chain features in type 1 diabetes. Produced via immunoSEQ multiplex PCR; TCRdb's table is partial and in-frame only. The table records 120,000 or so clones, about 18% of them present only once. What was sequenced was central memory CD4+ T cells from blood. Receptors were obtained from a man aged 18 to 29 with type 1 diabetes. Each CDR3 is given with its conserved first and last residue. Each record gives: D gene, J gene, V gene, clone size, CDR3 protein, CDR3 DNA. A D gene is named only where the DNA matches it firmly. Clone size is shown for a subset of rows, as once, few, many or a class of expanded clone.

. TRBJ2-5 TRBV10-3 . CAISEGRSGGETQYF TGTGCCATCAGTGAAGGGCGCAGCGGAGGGGAGACCCAGTACTTC
. TRBJ1-3 TRBV30 . CAWSVHGSGGNTIYF TGTGCCTGGAGTGTACATGGCAGTGGAGGAAACACCATATATTTT
. TRBJ2-2 TRBV2 . CASSEGFSGELFF TGTGCCAGCAGTGAAGGATTCTCCGGGGAGCTGTTTTTT
. TRBJ2-1 TRBV7-2 few CASSLSSAYNEQFF TGTGCCAGCAGCTTGTCTAGCGCTTACAATGAGCAGTTCTTC
. TRBJ1-1 TRBV30 few CAWNSGFYTEAFF TGTGCCTGGAACTCCGGGTTCTACACTGAAGCTTTCTTT
. TRBJ2-7 TRBV4-2 few CASSQGGGSGYEQYF TGTGCCAGCAGCCAAGGAGGAGGGAGTGGGTACGAGCAGTACTTC
. TRBJ1-1 TRBV19 . CASSGRGENTEAFF TGTGCCAGTAGTGGCAGGGGTGAGAACACTGAAGCTTTCTTT
TRBD2 TRBJ2-5 TRBV29-1 . CSVEDPLAGAQETQYF TGCAGCGTTGAAGATCCGCTAGCGGGAGCCCAAGAGACCCAGTACTTC
TRBD1 TRBJ2-3 TRBV4-1 few CASSSQGVSDTQYF TGCGCCAGCAGCTCACAGGGGGTATCAGATACGCAGTATTTT
. TRBJ2-4 TRBV30 few CAWGRGTAKNIQYF TGTGCCTGGGGACGCGGGACGGCCAAAAACATTCAGTACTTC
. TRBJ1-3 TRBV5-6 once CASSFDSSGNTIYF TGTGCCAGCAGTTTTGACTCCTCTGGAAACACCATATATTTT